This TCR beta chain came from a study of technical replicates of blood from several donors. Germline loops: CDR1 MDHEN, CDR2 SYDVKM. J gave up 5 bases and V 10 bases, and 18 bases lay outside the gene matches. This CDR3 is built from 16 residues. Assay: immunoSEQ multiplex PCR; the TCRdb copy retains only in-frame clones and omits some. The sample holds roughly 81,000 clones, around 97% seen once. This sequence was found in a human donor in good health. What was sequenced was T cells isolated from PBMCs. The chain employs TRBV28 and TRBJ1-2, with 8 bases that match TRBD1. CDR3 sequence: CATYRRMGQAIYGYTF. Here the CDR3 DNA reads TGTGCCACCTATAGACGGATGGGACAGGCAATTTATGGCTACACCTTC.